Below, 9 T cell receptor beta chains from the same sample are listed, as sequenced in a study of cytotoxic CD8 clonotypes in ibrutinib-treated CLL. This table comes from immunoSEQ multiplex PCR, and its TCRdb copy is limited to in-frame clones, with some not included. Here the sample spans approximately 50,000 clones, approximately 54% being singletons. Sequenced here: PBMCs, sampled at disease progression, from a patient treated with ibrutinib. These receptors originate from a human donor with chronic lymphocytic leukemia.

This clone was found many times. The same CDR3 also results from other DNA sequences found in this sample. This sequence joins TRBV9 and TRBJ1-2, with no clear D. CDR1 is SGDLS, CDR2 YYNGEE, per germline. The CDR3 runs 13 residues. Trimming pared 0 bases from V and 2 bases from J, leaving 5 bases between. The CDR3 DNA reads as TGTGCCAGCAGCGTAGGGGAGAACTATGGCTACACCTTC. Protein sequence: CASSVGENYGYTF. Full variable domain (remainder filled in from reference TRBV9 and TRBJ1-2): DSGVTQTPKHLITATGQRVTLRCSPRSGDLSVYWYQQSLDQGLQFLIQYYNGEERAKGNILERFSAQQFPDLHSELNLSSLELGDSALYFCASSVGENYGYTFGSGTRLTVV.

The V call is TRBV27, the J call TRBJ1-4; maybe TRBD1 (5 bases). V gave up 3 bases and J gave up 8 bases, with 13 bases separating them. This CDR3 is built from 14 residues. Germline V gene data show CDR1 as MNHEY and CDR2 as SMNVEV (reference sequence). CDR3 sequence reads: CASSFEGKGEKLFF. The DNA of the CDR3 is TGTGCCAGCAGTTTCGAGGGGAAGGGAGAAAAACTGTTTTTT.

V gene TRBV30 combines with J gene TRBJ2-5, with 11 bases identical to TRBD2. Germline lookup yields CDR1 GTSNPN and CDR2 SVGIG (reference sequence). The V segment lost 2 bases and the J segment 7 bases; nucleotides outside the gene matches: 6. The CDR3 has 14 amino acids. CDR3 protein: CAWSILLAGVTQYF. The DNA of the CDR3 is TGTGCCTGGAGTATACTACTAGCGGGAGTGACCCAGTACTTC.

This chain joins TRBV28 and TRBJ1-5; D remains ambiguous. V lost 4 bases to trimming and J lost 0 bases, with 10 bases between them. The CDR3 spans 15 residues. CDR1 is MDHEN, CDR2 SYDVKM, per germline. The CDR3 loop reads CASSSQAFSNQPQHF. The CDR3 DNA reads TGTGCCAGCAGTTCCCAGGCTTTTAGCAATCAGCCCCAGCATTTT.

This clone was observed a few times. The chain combines TRBV11-2 with TRBJ2-2; D ambiguous. V was shortened by 1 base and J by 4 bases, with 13 bases between the two germline ends. Germline V lookup: CDR1 SGHAT, CDR2 FQNNGV. This CDR3 is built from 16 residues. The CDR3: CASSLAPGLGTGELFF. DNA of the CDR3: TGTGCCAGCAGCTTAGCTCCGGGCTTGGGCACCGGGGAGCTGTTTTTT.

V usage is TRBV28 and J usage is TRBJ2-1, with D perhaps being TRBD1 or TRBD2 (5 bases each). This CDR3 contains 14 residues. The germline gives CDR1 MDHEN, CDR2 SYDVKM. V shed 5 bases and J shed 5 bases, with 13 bases lying between them. This CDR3 reads CASSRSGTNNEQFF. DNA of the CDR3: TGTGCCAGCAGTAGATCCGGGACGAACAATGAGCAGTTCTTC.

This clone turned up a few times. The V call is TRBV5-1, the J call TRBJ1-1; 8 bases fit TRBD1. The length of the CDR3 is 14 residues. Unmatched junction bases numbered 5, after V lost 3 bases and J lost 4 bases. Germline CDR1 and CDR2: SGHRS and YFSETQ. CDR3 sequence (DNA): TGCGCCAGCAGCTCCAGGGGGCTCGGCACTGAAGCTTTCTTT. Amino acids: CASSSRGLGTEAFF.

This clone was seen a handful of times. The chain is built from TRBV18 and TRBJ1-2; D gene ambiguous. The CDR3 extends over 14 amino acids. Germline loops: CDR1 KGHSH, CDR2 LQKENI. Trimming shortened V by 0 bases and J by 7 bases, and 12 bases separated the two germline ends. For the CDR3, the DNA is TGTGCCAGCTCACCACCCGGACGGACCTCTGGCTACACCTTC. Protein: CASSPPGRTSGYTF.

DNA for the CDR3: TGTGCCAGCAGCTTAGAAAGCGGGAGCACAGATACGCAGTATTTT. Translation gives CASSLESGSTDTQYF. The chain has TRBV7-9 and TRBJ2-3, with a weak D call TRBD2 (6 bases). The germline V gene encodes CDR1 SEHNR and CDR2 FQNEAQ (reference sequence). The CDR3 contains 15 residues. V was shortened by 1 base and J by 0 bases, with 8 bases between the two germline ends.